This TCR beta chain was recorded in a study of blood T cell repertoires in COVID-19. Participants were placed into cohorts based on the clinical history they reported. The data were produced by immunoSEQ multiplex PCR, yet TCRdb's version contains in-frame clones alone and is incomplete. The data show hundreds of thousands of clones, about nine tenths seen once. V was shortened by 5 bases and J by 12 bases, with 24 bases between the two germline ends. The CDR3 is 15 residues long. CDR1 and CDR2 from the germline V gene are SGHRS and YFSETQ. The chain has TRBV5-1 and TRBJ2-1; maybe TRBD2 (6 bases). The source material was PBMCs or T cells enriched from blood (not recorded which). The source of this sequence is a man aged 40-49 years who had recovered from COVID-19. As DNA, the CDR3 is TGCGCCAGCAGAGCCGGGGCTAGCGTCTGGGGCGGGCAGTTCTTC. Protein: CASRAGASVWGGQFF.